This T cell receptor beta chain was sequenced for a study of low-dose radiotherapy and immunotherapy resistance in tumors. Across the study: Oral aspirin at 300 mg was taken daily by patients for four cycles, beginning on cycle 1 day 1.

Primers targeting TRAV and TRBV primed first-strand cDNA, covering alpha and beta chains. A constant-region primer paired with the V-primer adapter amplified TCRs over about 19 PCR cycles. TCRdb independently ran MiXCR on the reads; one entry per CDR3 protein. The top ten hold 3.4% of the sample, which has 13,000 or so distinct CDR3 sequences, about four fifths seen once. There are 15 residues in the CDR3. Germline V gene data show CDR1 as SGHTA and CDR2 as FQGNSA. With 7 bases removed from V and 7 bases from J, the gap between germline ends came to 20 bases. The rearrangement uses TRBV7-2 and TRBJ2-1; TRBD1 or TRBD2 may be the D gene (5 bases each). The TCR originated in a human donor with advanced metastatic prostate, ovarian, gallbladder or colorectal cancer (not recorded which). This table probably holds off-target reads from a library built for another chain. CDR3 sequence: CASTQGALSPNEQFF. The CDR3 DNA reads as TGTGCCAGCACCCAGGGAGCCCTTAGCCCTAATGAGCAGTTCTTC.